This T cell receptor (beta chain) came from a study of beta chain features in type 1 diabetes. Every bit of the isolated RNA underwent reverse transcription, so sequencing read expressed TCRB transcripts. TCRdb's table, derived via immunoSEQ multiplex PCR, lists solely in-frame clones and lacks some. This sample has 130,000 to 150,000 clones, with roughly 50% found just once. The germline V gene encodes CDR1 SGDLS and CDR2 YYNGEE. CDR3 size: 18 residues. Losses at the gene ends were 0 bases for V and 2 bases for J; bases not matched to a gene: 9. The chain recombines TRBV9 with TRBJ2-5, with 11 bases lining up with TRBD1. The receptor was derived from a man younger than 35 in good health. Input material: Tregs from blood. The CDR3: CASSVATRTGGVQETQYF. CDR3 bases: TGTGCCAGCAGCGTAGCTACGAGGACAGGGGGCGTACAAGAGACCCAGTACTTC.